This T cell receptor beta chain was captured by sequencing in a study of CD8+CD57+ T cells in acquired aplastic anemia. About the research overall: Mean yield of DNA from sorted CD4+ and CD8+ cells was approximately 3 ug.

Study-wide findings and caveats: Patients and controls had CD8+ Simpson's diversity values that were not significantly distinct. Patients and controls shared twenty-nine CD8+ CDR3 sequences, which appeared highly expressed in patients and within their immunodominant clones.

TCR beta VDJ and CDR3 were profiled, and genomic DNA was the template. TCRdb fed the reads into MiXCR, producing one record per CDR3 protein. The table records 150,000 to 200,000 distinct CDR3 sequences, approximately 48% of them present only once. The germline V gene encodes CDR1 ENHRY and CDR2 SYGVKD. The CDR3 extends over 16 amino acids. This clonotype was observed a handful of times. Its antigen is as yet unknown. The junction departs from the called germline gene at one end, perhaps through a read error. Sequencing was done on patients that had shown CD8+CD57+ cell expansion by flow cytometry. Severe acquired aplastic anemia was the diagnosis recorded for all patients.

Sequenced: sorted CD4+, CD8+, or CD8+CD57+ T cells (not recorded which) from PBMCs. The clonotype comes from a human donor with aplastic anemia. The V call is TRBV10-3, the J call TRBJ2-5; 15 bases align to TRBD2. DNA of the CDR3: TGTGCCAGCAGTTGGACTAGCGGGAGGGTAAGATGGACCCAGTACTTC. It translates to CASSWTSGRVRWTQYF.